Below are 19 T cell receptor beta chains sequenced from a single sample in a study of technical replicates of blood from several donors. Libraries were prepared by immunoSEQ multiplex PCR; TCRdb keeps only in-frame clonotypes and omits some of them. The sample gives some 70,000 clones, approximately 97% of which show up once; more than 0.25% is in the top ten. Material for sequencing was T cells isolated from PBMCs. Source of these receptors: a human donor in good health.

This clone was seen just once. V is TRBV29-1 and J is TRBJ2-1; TRBD2 is a possible D gene (6 bases). Trimming removed 0 bases from V and 8 bases from J, with 17 bases in between. CDR1 and CDR2 from the germline V gene are SQVTM and ANQGSEA. The CDR3 covers 15 residues. CDR3 nucleotides: TGCAGCGTTGAAGATCCGGACTATTGGGCTGATGAGCAGTTCTTC. Its protein product is CSVEDPDYWADEQFF.

The genes are TRBV7-9 and TRBJ2-1; D uncertain. Germline CDR1 SEHNR, CDR2 FQNEAQ (reference sequence). The CDR3 has 12 residues. V was shortened by 4 bases and J by 7 bases, with 8 bases between the two germline ends. CDR3 in amino acids: CASSSILNEQFF. The DNA of the CDR3 is TGTGCCAGCAGCTCCATACTTAATGAGCAGTTCTTC.

This chain joins TRBV6-5 and TRBJ2-7; D is uncertain. The V and J ends lost 11 bases and 7 bases respectively, with 6 bases between them. CDR1 is MNHEY and CDR2 is SVGAGI in the germline V gene. This CDR3 has 8 amino acids. The chain's CDR3 is CAPQEQYF. The CDR3 DNA follows: TGTGCCCCCCAAGAGCAGTACTTC.

This sequence joins TRBV10-1 and TRBJ1-5; D is undetermined. CDR3 size: 13 residues. Germline V lookup: CDR1 WNHNN, CDR2 SYGVQD (reference sequence). The V gene lost 4 bases and the J gene lost 6 bases, with 10 bases spanning the gap. The CDR3 region has the DNA TGCGCCAGCAGTGGAGGGCACGGTCAGCCCCAGCATTTT. Encoded protein: CASSGGHGQPQHF.

The table lists this clone with a count of one. The chain has TRBV27 and TRBJ1-1; no clear D. The CDR3 spans 14 residues. Germline lookup yields CDR1 MNHEY and CDR2 SMNVEV (reference sequence). V gave up 3 bases and J gave up 1 base, with 9 bases separating them. CDR3 in DNA: TGTGCCAGCAGTTTCGGACTGCAGAACACTGAAGCTTTCTTT. Its protein product is CASSFGLQNTEAFF.

In the case of this clone: One end of the junction is discordant with germline, which a read error may explain. This chain connects TRBV7-7 to TRBJ2-7; perhaps TRBD1 as D (6 bases). Germline lookup yields CDR1 SSHAT and CDR2 FNYEAQ (reference sequence). This CDR3 comprises 13 residues. The CDR3, as DNA: TGTGCTAGCAGCCCAGGACAGAGCTACGAGCAGTACTTC. This encodes CASSPGQSYEQYF.

CDR3 bases: TGTGCCAGCAGTGGCGACAGGGGGGAATCTGAAGCTTTCTTT. This translates into CASSGDRGESEAFF. This chain uses TRBV5-6 with TRBJ1-1; TRBD1 matches at 9 bases. CDR1 SGHDT and CDR2 YYEEEE come from the germline V gene. This CDR3 spans 14 amino acids. V dropped 5 bases and J dropped 6; count of bases not matched to a gene: 8.

V gene TRBV9 combines with J gene TRBJ2-7, with 12 bases lining up with TRBD2. The CDR3 runs to 15 residues. J lost 5 bases, V lost 4 bases, and 7 bases had no gene match. Germline CDR1 reads SGDLS; CDR2 reads YYNGEE. CDR3 amino acids: CASSSLAGGIDEQYF. For the CDR3, the DNA is TGTGCCAGCAGCTCCCTAGCGGGAGGGATCGACGAGCAGTACTTC.

The CDR3 loop is CAISDSTSPSNEQFF. CDR3 in DNA: TGTGCCATCAGTGATAGCACTTCTCCTAGTAATGAGCAGTTCTTC. The genes are TRBV10-3 and TRBJ2-1; no reliable D call. Germline-derived CDR1 and CDR2 are ENHRY and SYGVKD. CDR3 size: 15 residues. Trimming removed 3 bases at V and 7 bases at J, with 16 bases between.

The rearrangement joins TRBV28 to TRBJ2-7; TRBD1 agrees at 7 bases. CDR1 is MDHEN and CDR2 is SYDVKM in the germline V gene. There are 13 residues in the CDR3. The V and J ends lost 6 bases and 7 bases, in that order; junction bases with no gene match: 9. Written as DNA, the CDR3 is TGTGCCAGCAGGACAGGGCCTTGGGGTGAGCAGTACTTC. It translates to CASRTGPWGEQYF.

The chain joins TRBV10-3 to TRBJ2-3, with D perhaps matching TRBD2 (6 bases). The CDR3 loop spans 16 amino acids. Deletions cut 7 bases from V and 1 base from J, with 18 bases between. The germline CDR1 and CDR2 sequences are ENHRY and SYGVKD. CDR3 in amino acids: CAIKRAAASGTDTQYF. DNA for the CDR3: TGTGCCATCAAAAGGGCAGCGGCTAGCGGCACAGATACGCAGTATTTT.

This chain links TRBV27 with TRBJ2-3; 10 bases align to TRBD2. CDR1 and CDR2 (germline): MNHEY, SMNVEV (reference sequence). This CDR3 contains 14 residues. V dropped 6 bases and J dropped 3; count of bases not matched to a gene: 3. The CDR3 DNA sequence: TGTGCCAGCAGGGTACTAGCGGGAACAGATACGCAGTATTTT. Translated: CASRVLAGTDTQYF.

V gene TRBV18 combines with J gene TRBJ2-3; 10 positions agree with TRBD1. The CDR3 is 16 amino acids. The germline V gene has CDR1 KGHSH and CDR2 LQKENI. V was pared by 4 bases and J by 5 bases, with 9 bases of the junction left unmatched. The CDR3 sequence is CASSLRSGTGVDTQYF. In DNA form, the CDR3 reads TGTGCCAGCTCACTAAGGTCCGGGACAGGGGTAGATACGCAGTATTTT.

The chain recombines TRBV6-5 with TRBJ1-2; D might be TRBD1 (6 bases). The length of the CDR3 is 14 residues. The germline V and J ends were trimmed by 2 bases and 8 bases, with 15 bases remaining between them. Per the germline V gene, CDR1 is MNHEY and CDR2 is SVGAGI. The CDR3 spells CASSYRRGRGGYTF. In nucleotides, the CDR3 is TGTGCCAGCAGTTACCGCAGGGGAAGAGGAGGCTACACCTTC.

This chain connects TRBV5-6 to TRBJ1-2; TRBD1 agrees at 7 bases. There are 14 residues in the CDR3. The germline V gene encodes CDR1 SGHDT and CDR2 YYEEEE. Trimming at V came to 0 bases and at J to 2 bases, leaving 1 base not matched to a gene. CDR3 bases: TGTGCCAGCAGCTTGGGACAGGGCAACTATGGCTACACCTTC. Residues: CASSLGQGNYGYTF. Full variable domain (remainder filled in from reference TRBV5-6 and TRBJ1-2): DAGVTQSPTHLIKTRGQQVTLRCSPKSGHDTVSWYQQALGQGPQFIFQYYEEEERQRGNFPDRFSGHQFPNYSSELNVNALLLGDSALYLCASSLGQGNYGYTFGSGTRLTVV.

The chain recombines TRBV28 with TRBJ2-5; D might be TRBD1 (6 bases). Between the trimmed V and J ends, which lost 5 bases and 1 base, there was a span of 14 bases. The germline CDR1 and CDR2 sequences are MDHEN and SYDVKM. The CDR3 runs to 15 residues. CDR3 loop: CASSHMTGPQETQYF. Here the CDR3 DNA reads TGTGCCAGCAGTCACATGACAGGCCCCCAAGAGACCCAGTACTTC.

The chain uses TRBV13 and TRBJ2-3; a weak D match, TRBD2 (6 bases). Trimming removed 6 bases at V and 8 bases at J, with 21 bases between. The CDR3 length is 15 residues. Germline CDR1 is PRHDT and CDR2 is FYEKMQ (reference sequence). The CDR3 sequence: CASSRREAVPVTQYF. The CDR3 DNA sequence: TGTGCCAGCAGTAGGAGGGAGGCGGTACCAGTTACGCAGTATTTT.

The rearrangement uses TRBV4-1 and TRBJ2-7; 12 nucleotides agree with TRBD2. CDR3 length: 15 amino acids. Germline-derived CDR1 and CDR2 are MGHRA and YSYEKL. V lost 3 bases and J lost 3; bases outside the gene matches: 3. The CDR3 reads CASSHRLAGVYEQYF. The CDR3, as DNA: TGCGCCAGCAGCCATCGACTAGCGGGGGTCTACGAGCAGTACTTC.

The rearrangement joins TRBV27 to TRBJ1-5; the D is unclear. Trimming stripped 1 base from V and 0 bases from J, with 13 bases between. In germline, CDR1 is MNHEY, CDR2 SMNVEV (reference sequence). The CDR3 has 17 amino acids. The CDR3 is CASSLYMRKDSNQPQHF. The CDR3 DNA sequence: TGTGCCAGCAGTTTATATATGAGAAAAGATAGCAATCAGCCCCAGCATTTT.